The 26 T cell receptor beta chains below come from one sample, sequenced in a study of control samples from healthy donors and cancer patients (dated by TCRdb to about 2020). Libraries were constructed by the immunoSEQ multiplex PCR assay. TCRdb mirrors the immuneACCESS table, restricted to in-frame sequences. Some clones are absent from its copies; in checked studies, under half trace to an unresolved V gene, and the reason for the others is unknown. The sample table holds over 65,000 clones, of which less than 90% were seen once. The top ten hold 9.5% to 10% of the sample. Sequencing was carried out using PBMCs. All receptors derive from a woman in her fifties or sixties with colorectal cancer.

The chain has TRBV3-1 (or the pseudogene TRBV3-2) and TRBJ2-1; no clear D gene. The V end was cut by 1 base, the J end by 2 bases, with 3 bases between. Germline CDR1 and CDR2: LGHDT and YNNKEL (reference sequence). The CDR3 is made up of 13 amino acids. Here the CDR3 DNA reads TGTGCCAGCAGCCAAGGGACCTACAATGAGCAGTTCTTC. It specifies CASSQGTYNEQFF.

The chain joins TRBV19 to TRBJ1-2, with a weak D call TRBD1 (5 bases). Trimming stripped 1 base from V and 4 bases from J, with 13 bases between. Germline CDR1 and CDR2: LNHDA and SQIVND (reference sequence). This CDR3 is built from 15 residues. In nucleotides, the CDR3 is TGTGCCAGTAGTATAGGGGGCAGGGACCTCTATGGCTACACCTTC. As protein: CASSIGGRDLYGYTF.

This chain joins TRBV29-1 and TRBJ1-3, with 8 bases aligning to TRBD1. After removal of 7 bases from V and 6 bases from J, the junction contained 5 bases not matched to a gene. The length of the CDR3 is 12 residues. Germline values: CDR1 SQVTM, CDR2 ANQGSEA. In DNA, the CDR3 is TGCAGCGCTGGACAGGGTTTAAACACCATATATTTT. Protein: CSAGQGLNTIYF.

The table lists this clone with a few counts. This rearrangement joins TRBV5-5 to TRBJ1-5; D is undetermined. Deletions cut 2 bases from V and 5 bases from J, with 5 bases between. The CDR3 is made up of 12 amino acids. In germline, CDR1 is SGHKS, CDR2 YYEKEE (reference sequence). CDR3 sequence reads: CASSFPDQPQHF. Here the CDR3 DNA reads TGTGCCAGCAGCTTCCCCGATCAGCCCCAGCATTTT.

CDR3 loop: CASSETGQGSYQPQHF. CDR3 nucleotide sequence: TGTGCCAGCAGTGAAACGGGACAGGGGTCTTATCAGCCCCAGCATTTT. The chain has TRBV6-1 and TRBJ1-5, with 10 bases identical to TRBD1. The ends lost 2 bases at V and 5 bases at J; junction bases unmatched: 6. The CDR3 spans 16 residues. Germline V lookup: CDR1 MNHNS, CDR2 SASEGT.

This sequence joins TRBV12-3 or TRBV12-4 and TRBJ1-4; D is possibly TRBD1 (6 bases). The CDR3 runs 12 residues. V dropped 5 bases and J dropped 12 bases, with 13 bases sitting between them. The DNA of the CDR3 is TGTGCCAGCAGTCCCGTCAAGGGGGAACTGTTTTTT. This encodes CASSPVKGELFF.

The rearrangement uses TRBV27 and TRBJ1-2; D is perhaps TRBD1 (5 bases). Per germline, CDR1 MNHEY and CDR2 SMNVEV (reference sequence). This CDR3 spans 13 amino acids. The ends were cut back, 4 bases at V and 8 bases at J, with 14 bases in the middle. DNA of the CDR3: TGTGCCAGCAGTTCCACCGGAGCAGGGGGCTACACCTTC. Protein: CASSSTGAGGYTF.

Written as DNA, the CDR3 is TGTGCCAGCACCTTGCGGACAGGAGCTGGAAACACCATATATTTT. Protein sequence: CASTLRTGAGNTIYF. The chain couples TRBV7-9 to TRBJ1-3; 7 positions agree with TRBD1. The CDR3 runs 15 residues. V gave up 7 bases and J gave up 2 bases; unmatched junction bases: 8. Germline V lookup: CDR1 SEHNR, CDR2 FQNEAQ (reference sequence). The full variable domain, rest sourced from reference TRBV7-9 and TRBJ1-3, is DTGVSQNPRHKITKRGQNVTFRCDPISEHNRLYWYRQTLGQGPEFLTYFQNEAQLEKSRLLSDRFSAERPKGSFSTLEIQRTEQGDSAMYLCASTLRTGAGNTIYFGEGSWLTVV.

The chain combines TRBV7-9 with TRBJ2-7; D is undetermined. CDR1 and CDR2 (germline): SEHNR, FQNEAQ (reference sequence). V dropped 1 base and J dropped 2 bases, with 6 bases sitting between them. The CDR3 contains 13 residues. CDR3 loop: CASSLELTYEQYV. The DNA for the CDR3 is TGTGCCAGCAGCTTAGAACTTACCTACGAGCAGTACGTC.

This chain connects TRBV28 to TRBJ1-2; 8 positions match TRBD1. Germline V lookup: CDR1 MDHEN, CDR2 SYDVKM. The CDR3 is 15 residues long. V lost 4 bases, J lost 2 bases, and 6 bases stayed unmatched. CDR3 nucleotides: TGTGCCAGCAGTTCGACAGGGGAGGGGAACTATGGCTACACCTTC. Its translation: CASSSTGEGNYGYTF.

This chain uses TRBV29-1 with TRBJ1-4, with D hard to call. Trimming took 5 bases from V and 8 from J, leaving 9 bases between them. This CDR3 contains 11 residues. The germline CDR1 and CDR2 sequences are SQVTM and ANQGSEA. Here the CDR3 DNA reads TGCAGCGTTTATTTGGGAGAAAAACTGTTTTTT. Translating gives CSVYLGEKLFF.

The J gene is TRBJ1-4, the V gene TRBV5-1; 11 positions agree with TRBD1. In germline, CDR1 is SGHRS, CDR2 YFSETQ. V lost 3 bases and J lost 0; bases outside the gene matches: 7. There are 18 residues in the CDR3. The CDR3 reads CASSSPTGQGATNEKLFF. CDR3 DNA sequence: TGCGCCAGCAGCTCCCCCACGGGACAGGGGGCAACTAATGAAAAACTGTTTTTT.

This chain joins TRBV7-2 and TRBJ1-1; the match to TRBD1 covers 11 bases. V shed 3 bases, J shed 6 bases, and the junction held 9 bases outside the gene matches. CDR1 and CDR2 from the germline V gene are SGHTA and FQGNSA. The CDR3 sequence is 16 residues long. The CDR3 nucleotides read TGTGCCAGCAGCTTTGGGGACAGGGGGACGTTAGCTGAAGCTTTCTTT. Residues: CASSFGDRGTLAEAFF. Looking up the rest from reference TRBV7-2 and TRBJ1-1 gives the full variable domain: GAGVSQSPSNKVTEKGKDVELRCDPISGHTALYWYRQSLGQGLEFLIYFQGNSAPDKSGLPSDRFSAERTGGSVSTLTIQRTQQEDSAVYLCASSFGDRGTLAEAFFGQGTRLTVV.

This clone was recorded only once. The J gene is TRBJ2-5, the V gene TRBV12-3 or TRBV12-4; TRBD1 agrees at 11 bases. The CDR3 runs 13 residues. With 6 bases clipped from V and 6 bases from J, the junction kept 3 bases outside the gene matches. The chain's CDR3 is CASRGTGGQTQYF. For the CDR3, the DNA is TGTGCCAGCAGGGGGACAGGGGGACAGACCCAGTACTTC.

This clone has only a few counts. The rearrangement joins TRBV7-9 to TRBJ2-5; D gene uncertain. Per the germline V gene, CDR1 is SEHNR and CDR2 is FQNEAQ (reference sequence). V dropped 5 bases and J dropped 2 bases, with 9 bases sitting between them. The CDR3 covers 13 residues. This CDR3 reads CASSTSWQETQYF. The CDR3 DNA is TGTGCCAGCAGCACCTCCTGGCAAGAGACCCAGTACTTC.

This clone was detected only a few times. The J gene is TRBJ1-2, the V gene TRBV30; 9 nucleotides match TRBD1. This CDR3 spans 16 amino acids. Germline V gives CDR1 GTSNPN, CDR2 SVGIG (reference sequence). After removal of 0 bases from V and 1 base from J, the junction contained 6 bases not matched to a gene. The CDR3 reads CAWSVRGQGDNYGYTF. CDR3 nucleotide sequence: TGTGCCTGGAGTGTACGGGGACAGGGCGATAACTATGGCTACACCTTC.

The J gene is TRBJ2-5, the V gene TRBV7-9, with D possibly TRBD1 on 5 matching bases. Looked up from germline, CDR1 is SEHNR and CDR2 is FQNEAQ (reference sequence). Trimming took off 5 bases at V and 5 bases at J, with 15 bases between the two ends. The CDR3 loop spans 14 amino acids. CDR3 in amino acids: CASSKDTMVETQYF. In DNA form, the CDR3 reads TGTGCCAGCAGCAAGGACACTATGGTGGAGACCCAGTACTTC.

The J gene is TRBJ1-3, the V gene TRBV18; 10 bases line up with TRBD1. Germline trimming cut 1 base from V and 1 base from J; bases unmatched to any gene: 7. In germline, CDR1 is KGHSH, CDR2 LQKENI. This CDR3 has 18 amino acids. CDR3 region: CASSPLRQGAISGNTIYF. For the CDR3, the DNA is TGTGCCAGCTCACCACTACGACAGGGGGCAATTTCTGGAAACACCATATATTTT.

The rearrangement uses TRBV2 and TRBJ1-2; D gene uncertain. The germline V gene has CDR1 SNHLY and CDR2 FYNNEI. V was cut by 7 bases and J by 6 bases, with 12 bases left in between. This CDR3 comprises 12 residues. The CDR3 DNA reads TGTGCCAGCAATATTGGGCTGAATGGCTACACCTTC. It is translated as CASNIGLNGYTF. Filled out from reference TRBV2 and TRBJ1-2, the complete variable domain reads EPEVTQTPSHQVTQMGQEVILRCVPISNHLYFYWYRQILGQKVEFLVSFYNNEISEKSEIFDDQFSVERPDGSNFTLKIRSTKLEDSAMYFCASNIGLNGYTFGSGTRLTVV.

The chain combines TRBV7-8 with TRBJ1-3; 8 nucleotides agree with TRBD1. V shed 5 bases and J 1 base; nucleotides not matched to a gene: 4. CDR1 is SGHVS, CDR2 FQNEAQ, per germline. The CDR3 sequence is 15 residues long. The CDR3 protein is CASSTWDRSGNTIYF. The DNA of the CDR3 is TGTGCCAGCAGCACCTGGGACAGGTCTGGAAACACCATATATTTT.

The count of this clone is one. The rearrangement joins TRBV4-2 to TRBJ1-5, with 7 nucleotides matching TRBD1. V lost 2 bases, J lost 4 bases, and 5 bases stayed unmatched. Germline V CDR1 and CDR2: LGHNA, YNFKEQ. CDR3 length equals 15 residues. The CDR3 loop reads CASSQRGQANQPQHF. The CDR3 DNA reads TGTGCCAGCAGCCAAAGAGGACAGGCTAATCAGCCCCAGCATTTT.

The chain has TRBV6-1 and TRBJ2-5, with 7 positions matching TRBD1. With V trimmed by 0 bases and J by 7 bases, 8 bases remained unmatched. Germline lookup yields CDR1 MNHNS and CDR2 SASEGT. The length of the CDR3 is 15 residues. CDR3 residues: CASSEAKTGLATQYF. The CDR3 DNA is TGTGCCAGCAGTGAAGCCAAGACAGGGTTGGCGACCCAGTACTTC.

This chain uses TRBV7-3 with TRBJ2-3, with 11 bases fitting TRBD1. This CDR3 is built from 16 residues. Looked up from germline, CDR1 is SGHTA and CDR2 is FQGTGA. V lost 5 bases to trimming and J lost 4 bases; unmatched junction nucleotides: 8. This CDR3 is CASSPRTGGFSDTQYF. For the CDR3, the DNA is TGTGCCAGCAGCCCTAGGACAGGGGGCTTCTCAGATACGCAGTATTTT.

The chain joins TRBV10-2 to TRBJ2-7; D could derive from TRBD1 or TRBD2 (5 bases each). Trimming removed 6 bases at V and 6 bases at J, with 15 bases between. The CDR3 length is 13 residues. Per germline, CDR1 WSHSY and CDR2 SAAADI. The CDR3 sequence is CASRVSGRSEQYV. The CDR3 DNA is TGCGCCAGCAGGGTGTCGGGGCGGAGCGAGCAGTACGTC.

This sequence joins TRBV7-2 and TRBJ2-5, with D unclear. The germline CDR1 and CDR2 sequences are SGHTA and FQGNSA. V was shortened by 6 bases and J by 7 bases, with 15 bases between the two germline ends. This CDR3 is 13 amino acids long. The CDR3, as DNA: TGTGCCAGCAGTCCCGGACGGTCTGGGACCCAGTACTTC. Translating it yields CASSPGRSGTQYF.

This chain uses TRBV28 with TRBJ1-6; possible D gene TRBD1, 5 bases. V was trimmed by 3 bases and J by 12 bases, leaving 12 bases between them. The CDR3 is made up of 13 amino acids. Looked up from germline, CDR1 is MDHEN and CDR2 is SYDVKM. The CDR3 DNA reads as TGTGCCAGCAGTTTGATCAGGGAAGAACCCCTCCACTTT. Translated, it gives CASSLIREEPLHF. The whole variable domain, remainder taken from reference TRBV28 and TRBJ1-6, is DVKVTQSSRYLVKRTGEKVFLECVQDMDHENMFWYRQDPGLGLRLIYFSYDVKMKEKGDIPEGYSVSREKKERFSLILESASTNQTSMYLCASSLIREEPLHFGNGTRLTVT.